This T cell receptor beta chain was identified in a study of OX40 agonist ivuxolimab in advanced cancers. Study background: Hepatocellular carcinoma, melanoma, renal cell or head and neck cancer affected the dose-escalation patients.

There are 16 residues in the CDR3. J gave up 2 bases and V 5 bases, and 7 bases lay outside the gene matches. Germline-derived CDR1 and CDR2 are SGHAT and FQDESV (reference sequence). The assay was immunoSEQ multiplex PCR, and TCRdb's table has in-frame clones only and misses some. The table lists around 67,000 clones, 80% of them singletons. General study points: Clonal expansion from baseline to week 6 occurred in both CD4+ and CD8+ T cells.

Worth noting for this clone: Its target is unknown.

At cycle 4 day 1, cycle 7 day 1, and baseline, blood was sampled. The source was CD4+ or CD8+ T cells sorted from blood, collected in a trial of the OX40 agonist ivuxolimab. The TCR originated in an adult with an advanced solid tumor such as melanoma, head and neck, liver or kidney cancer. The gene calls are TRBV11-1 and TRBJ2-2; 8 bases agree with TRBD2. CDR3 DNA: TGTGCCAGCAGCGGACCGGGGGGGAGAAACACCGGGGAGCTGTTTTTT. Translated, it gives CASSGPGGRNTGELFF.